Listed here are 22 T cell receptor beta chains from one sample, sequenced in a study of T cell responses to AZD1222 COVID-19 vaccine. Produced via immunoSEQ multiplex PCR; TCRdb's table is partial and in-frame only. This sample yields tens of thousands of clones, of which about 90% are seen a single time; approximately 15% belongs to the top ten. The sample here was peripheral blood, taken on day 0 of AZD1222 vaccination. These TCRs come from an adult in good health.

The chain is built from TRBV20-1 and TRBJ2-7, with D unresolved. Trimming took off 3 bases at V and 3 bases at J, with 15 bases between the two ends. The CDR3 is made up of 14 amino acids. CDR1 DFQATT and CDR2 SNEGSKA come from the germline V gene (reference sequence). CDR3 coding DNA: TGCAGTGCTAGTGATAAAAAGTCAGGCTACGAGCAGTACTTC. Its protein is CSASDKKSGYEQYF.

Here the CDR3 reads CASSRGLAGGPSYNEQFF. For the CDR3, the DNA is TGTGCCAGCAGCCGGGGACTAGCGGGAGGGCCGTCCTACAATGAGCAGTTCTTC. The chain joins TRBV13 to TRBJ2-1; 16 bases fit TRBD2. The CDR3 totals 18 residues. V lost 5 bases and J lost 1; bases outside the gene matches: 5. CDR1 is PRHDT, CDR2 FYEKMQ, per germline (reference sequence).

The rearrangement uses TRBV9 and TRBJ1-1; D is unresolved. V was shortened by 0 bases and J by 4 bases, with 10 bases between the two germline ends. The CDR3 loop spans 14 amino acids. Germline V lookup: CDR1 SGDLS, CDR2 YYNGEE. DNA of the CDR3: TGTGCCAGCAGCGTAGGGTTAATGGGCACTGAAGCTTTCTTT. Translating it yields CASSVGLMGTEAFF.

V usage is TRBV19 and J usage is TRBJ1-2, with a weak D call TRBD1 (6 bases). The CDR3 runs 15 residues. CDR1 is LNHDA and CDR2 is SQIVND in the germline V gene (reference sequence). V lost 6 bases and J lost 4, with 18 bases in between. The CDR3, as DNA: TGTGCCAGTAGCCCCGACCGGGGGCGCGCCTATGGCTACACCTTC. This translates into CASSPDRGRAYGYTF.

The chain combines TRBV6-5 with TRBJ2-2; 9 positions match TRBD1. Germline V CDR1 and CDR2: MNHEY, SVGAGI. CDR3 length: 14 residues. The CDR3 protein is CAERQGVETGELFF. In DNA, the CDR3 is TGTGCTGAGAGACAGGGGGTTGAAACCGGGGAGCTGTTTTTT.

The chain is built from TRBV5-4 and TRBJ1-3; 7 bases map to TRBD1. CDR1 is SGHNT and CDR2 is YYREEE in the germline V gene (reference sequence). The CDR3 runs to 14 residues. V was clipped by 4 bases and J by 2 bases; unmatched bases: 3. CDR3 residues: CASSKDRPGNTIYF. As DNA, the CDR3 is TGTGCCAGCAGCAAGGACAGGCCTGGAAACACCATATATTTT.

V is TRBV27 and J is TRBJ2-1, with D uncertain. CDR3 length: 13 residues. The germline V gene encodes CDR1 MNHEY and CDR2 SMNVEV (reference sequence). Trimming took 7 bases from V and 2 from J, leaving 9 bases between them. The CDR3, as DNA: TGTGCCAGCACTCCAGGTGCCTACAATGAGCAGTTCTTC. Protein sequence: CASTPGAYNEQFF.

The chain has TRBV27 and TRBJ1-1, with D tentatively TRBD1 (6 bases). CDR3 length equals 13 residues. Trimming removed 5 bases at V and 5 bases at J, with 12 bases between. The germline V gene has CDR1 MNHEY and CDR2 SMNVEV (reference sequence). The CDR3 here is CASSDQGLTEAFF. In DNA form, the CDR3 reads TGTGCCAGCAGTGATCAGGGGTTAACTGAAGCTTTCTTT.

V usage is TRBV5-1 and J usage is TRBJ1-2; TRBD1 matches 8 bases. Trimming at V came to 5 bases and at J to 8 bases, leaving 14 bases not matched to a gene. Germline CDR1 is SGHRS and CDR2 is YFSETQ. The CDR3 loop spans 15 amino acids. In DNA, the CDR3 is TGCGCCAGCAGACCCCGGATGGACAGGGTAGACGGCTACACCTTC. Protein sequence: CASRPRMDRVDGYTF.

V and J are TRBV9 and TRBJ2-2, with D uncertain. CDR1 is SGDLS, CDR2 YYNGEE, per germline. V was trimmed by 0 bases and J by 5 bases, leaving 2 bases between them. The CDR3 has 12 residues. This CDR3 reads CASSVVTGELFF. CDR3 nucleotides: TGTGCCAGCAGCGTAGTGACCGGGGAGCTGTTTTTT.

The chain combines TRBV10-3 with TRBJ2-7; 10 positions agree with TRBD2. The V segment lost 6 bases and the J segment 7 bases; nucleotides outside the gene matches: 6. Germline CDR1 and CDR2: ENHRY and SYGVKD. The CDR3 is 13 amino acids. As DNA, the CDR3 is TGTGCCATCAGAACTAGCGGGGTTGATGAGCAGTACTTC. This translates into CAIRTSGVDEQYF.

J is TRBJ1-2 and V is TRBV7-3, with no clear D. The length of the CDR3 is 13 residues. With 6 bases removed from V and 8 bases from J, the gap between germline ends came to 16 bases. Germline V lookup: CDR1 SGHTA, CDR2 FQGTGA. CDR3 amino acids: CASRLATRTGYTF. In DNA, the CDR3 is TGTGCCAGCAGGTTGGCGACTAGGACCGGCTACACCTTC.

V is TRBV6-6 and J is TRBJ1-2; D is perhaps TRBD1 (6 bases). Germline CDR1 MNHNY, CDR2 SVGAGI (reference sequence). The CDR3 runs 15 residues. The V gene lost 7 bases and the J gene lost 4 bases, with 19 bases spanning the gap. The CDR3, as DNA: TGTGCCAGCACCCCCGGACAGACGATATCCTATGGCTACACCTTC. Its protein product is CASTPGQTISYGYTF.

The chain joins TRBV24-1 to TRBJ2-3; 9 nucleotides match TRBD2. CDR1 and CDR2 (germline): KGHDR, SFDVKD. The CDR3 is 16 amino acids. With V trimmed by 1 base and J by 6 bases, 7 bases remained unmatched. This CDR3 reads CATSDLGLAGLDTQYF. The CDR3 coding sequence is TGTGCCACCAGTGATTTAGGCCTAGCGGGATTGGATACGCAGTATTTT.

CDR3 protein: CASSHSGHNEQFF. The CDR3 DNA reads as TGTGCCAGCAGCCATAGCGGCCACAATGAGCAGTTCTTC. V gene TRBV6-5 combines with J gene TRBJ2-1; a weak D match, TRBD2 (6 bases). CDR3 length: 13 residues. Germline assignment: CDR1 MNHEY and CDR2 SVGAGI. Trimming left V 6 bases short and J 5 bases short, with 11 bases between.

The chain links TRBV2 to TRBJ2-3; 14 bases align to TRBD2. The CDR3 runs 19 residues. Germline CDR1 reads SNHLY; CDR2 reads FYNNEI. After removal of 6 bases from V and 1 base from J, the junction contained 12 bases not matched to a gene. CDR3 DNA sequence: TGTGCCAGCAGGGGTGGACTAGCGGGAGGAAGAAGGGGCACAGATACGCAGTATTTT. Protein: CASRGGLAGGRRGTDTQYF.

J is TRBJ1-4 and V is TRBV6-5; D is undetermined. Germline CDR1 and CDR2: MNHEY and SVGAGI. The CDR3 is 13 amino acids. V lost 7 bases to trimming and J lost 6 bases, with 12 bases between them. CDR3 in amino acids: CASNQEIHEKLFF. The CDR3 DNA reads TGTGCCAGCAATCAGGAAATCCATGAAAAACTGTTTTTT.

The chain has TRBV27 and TRBJ1-5; possibly TRBD1 for D (6 bases). The CDR3 runs to 16 residues. Trimming shortened V by 6 bases and J by 4 bases, and 19 bases separated the two germline ends. Germline CDR1 is MNHEY and CDR2 is SMNVEV (reference sequence). The CDR3 DNA reads TGTGCCAGCAGCGCCATCTGGACAGAGGCTAATCAGCCCCAGCATTTT. Residues: CASSAIWTEANQPQHF.

V is TRBV24-1 and J is TRBJ1-2; D possibly corresponds to TRBD1 (5 bases). Germline V gene data show CDR1 as KGHDR and CDR2 as SFDVKD. The CDR3 is made up of 13 amino acids. The V end was cut by 3 bases, the J end by 4 bases, with 8 bases between. CDR3 amino acids: CATSDPQGYGYTF. The CDR3 coding sequence is TGTGCCACCAGTGATCCTCAGGGCTATGGCTACACCTTC.

This chain joins TRBV4-1 and TRBJ2-5; 9 nucleotides align to TRBD1. The V and J ends lost 3 bases and 5 bases, in that order; junction bases with no gene match: 10. The CDR3 has 16 amino acids. CDR1 and CDR2 (germline): MGHRA, YSYEKL. CDR3 DNA sequence: TGCGCCAGCAGCCATCCATCGGGACAGGGTTACGAGACCCAGTACTTC. It codes for CASSHPSGQGYETQYF.

For the CDR3, the DNA is TGTGCCAGCAGTTTAAGGACAGGAGCTAACTATGGCTACACCTTC. Protein: CASSLRTGANYGYTF. The chain carries TRBV27 and TRBJ1-2; 7 nucleotides line up with TRBD1. Trimming cost V 2 bases and J 0 bases; bases outside gene matches: 3. Germline V gives CDR1 MNHEY, CDR2 SMNVEV (reference sequence). The CDR3 covers 15 residues.

The chain uses TRBV6-5 and TRBJ2-5; TRBD2 agrees at 7 bases. CDR1 MNHEY and CDR2 SVGAGI come from the germline V gene. The CDR3 runs to 14 residues. J was trimmed by 7 bases and V by 6 bases; bases with no gene match: 11. CDR3 protein: CASSRTPGGGTQYF. CDR3 nucleotides: TGTGCCAGCAGCCGCACCCCGGGGGGAGGGACCCAGTACTTC.